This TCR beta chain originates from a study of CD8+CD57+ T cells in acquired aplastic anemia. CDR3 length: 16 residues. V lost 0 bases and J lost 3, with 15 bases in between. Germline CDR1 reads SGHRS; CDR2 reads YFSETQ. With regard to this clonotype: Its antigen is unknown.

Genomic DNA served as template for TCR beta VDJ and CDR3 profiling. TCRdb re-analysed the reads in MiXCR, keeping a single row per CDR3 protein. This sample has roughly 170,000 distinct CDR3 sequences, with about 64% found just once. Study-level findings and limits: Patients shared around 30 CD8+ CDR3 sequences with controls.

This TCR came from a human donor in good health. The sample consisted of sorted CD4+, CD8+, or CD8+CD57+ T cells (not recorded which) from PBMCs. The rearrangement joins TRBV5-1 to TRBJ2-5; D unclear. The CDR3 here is CASSLDTGLWEETQYF. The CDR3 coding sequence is TGCGCCAGCAGCTTGGATACTGGCTTATGGGAAGAGACCCAGTACTTC.